This entry concerns a single T cell receptor (beta chain). The ends were cut back, 0 bases at V and 4 bases at J, with 7 bases in the middle. This CDR3 contains 12 residues. CDR1 is GTSNPN, CDR2 SVGIG, per germline (reference sequence). This specimen comes from a study of control samples from healthy donors and cancer patients. Clones were sequenced by immunoSEQ multiplex PCR, and TCRdb holds only the in-frame ones, with some missing. The table lists roughly 120,000 clones, about 92% of them singletons. The sample was PBMCs. The gene calls are TRBV30 and TRBJ2-7; D not certain. This TCR was recovered from a man aged 50 to 60 with head and neck cancer. The CDR3 reads CAWSVRFYEQYF. CDR3 in DNA: TGTGCCTGGAGTGTACGGTTTTACGAGCAGTACTTC.